Listed below are T cell receptor beta chains from one sample, sequenced in a study of control samples from healthy donors and cancer patients. TCRdb's copy holds only in-frame clones and misses some; the assay was immunoSEQ multiplex PCR. Of roughly 130,000 clones in the sample, just under 95% were seen once. Source material: PBMCs. The receptors here all came from a man aged 60 to 75 with colorectal cancer. The CDR3 runs from the conserved cysteine through the conserved F or W. The D gene is left open where the match is weak. Clone size is given for some rows only: seen once, a few or many times, or a class if the clone is expanded.

V: TRBV7-2; D: TRBD2; J: TRBJ2-3; size: once; DNA: TGTGCCAGCAGGGGCCTAGCGGGGGGGCTAACAGATACGCAGTATTTT; CDR3: CASRGLAGGLTDTQYF
V: TRBV18; D: TRBD2; J: TRBJ2-7; size: -; DNA: TGTGCCAGCTCCGCCGGGACTAGCGGTTCCGAGCAGTACTTC; CDR3: CASSAGTSGSEQYF
V: TRBV18; D: -; J: TRBJ2-1; size: -; DNA: TGTGCCAGCTCACCACTACTACAAGGGGGAATAAATGAGCAGTTCTTC; CDR3: CASSPLLQGGINEQFF
V: TRBV6-1; D: -; J: TRBJ1-2; size: -; DNA: TGTGCCAGCAGTGAAGGTCTCTATGGCTACACCTTC; CDR3: CASSEGLYGYTF
V: TRBV6-5; D: -; J: TRBJ2-7; size: once; DNA: TGTGCCAGCAGTTACTCGGGCAGCTCCTACGAGCAGTACTTC; CDR3: CASSYSGSSYEQYF
V: TRBV18; D: TRBD1; J: TRBJ1-1; size: once; DNA: TGTGCCAGCTCACCACAGGACAGGGAACTGAACACTGAAGCTTTCTTT; CDR3: CASSPQDRELNTEAFF
V: TRBV27; D: -; J: TRBJ1-1; size: -; DNA: TGTGCCAGCAGAACGGTGAACACTGAAGCTTTCTTT; CDR3: CASRTVNTEAFF
V: TRBV7-9; D: -; J: TRBJ2-7; size: -; DNA: TGTGCCAGCAGCTTAGAGGCTAGTGGACCACCCTACGAGCAGTACTTC; CDR3: CASSLEASGPPYEQYF
V: TRBV27; D: -; J: TRBJ1-3; size: -; DNA: TGTGCCAGCAGTTTCCTCCTTGGGCAGTATAGAACCCGCTCTGGAAACACCATATATTTT; CDR3: CASSFLLGQYRTRSGNTIYF
V: TRBV19; D: -; J: TRBJ2-7; size: -; DNA: TGTGCCAGTAGTGCCCGGGACAAGCCCTACGAGCAGTACTTC; CDR3: CASSARDKPYEQYF
V: TRBV6-5; D: -; J: TRBJ2-5; size: once; DNA: TGTGCCAGCAGGGGCCAACACCCAAGGGAGACCCAGTACTTC; CDR3: CASRGQHPRETQYF